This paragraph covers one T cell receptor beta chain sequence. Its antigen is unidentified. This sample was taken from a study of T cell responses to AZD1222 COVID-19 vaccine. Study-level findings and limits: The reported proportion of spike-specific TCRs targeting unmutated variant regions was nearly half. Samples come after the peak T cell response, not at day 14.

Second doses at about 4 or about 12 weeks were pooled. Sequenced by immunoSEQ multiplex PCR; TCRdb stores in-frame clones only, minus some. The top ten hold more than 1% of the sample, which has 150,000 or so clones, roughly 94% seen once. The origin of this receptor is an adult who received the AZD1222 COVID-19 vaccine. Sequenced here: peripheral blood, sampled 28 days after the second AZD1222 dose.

This CDR3 is CASPGERGGTDTQYF. The CDR3 DNA sequence: TGTGCCAGCCCCGGAGAGCGGGGGGGCACAGATACGCAGTATTTT. The chain joins TRBV18 to TRBJ2-3, with TRBD2 matching over 9 bases. After removal of 8 bases from V and 1 base from J, the junction contained 7 bases not matched to a gene. There are 15 residues in the CDR3. Germline V lookup: CDR1 KGHSH, CDR2 LQKENI.